This T cell receptor beta chain stems from a study of CD8 T cells in ankylosing spondylitis. Notes on the study in general: Typical of ankylosing spondylitis blood, it appeared, was a TCR beta motif of eight highly homologous variants. In ankylosing spondylitis patients, matched synovial fluid reportedly showed significant enrichment of disease-linked clones.

TCRdb reanalysed the 5' RACE reads using MiXCR and keeps one entry per CDR3 protein. The data contain 27,000 or so distinct CDR3 sequences, roughly 7.3% of them singletons. The CDR3 loop spans 15 amino acids. Germline trimming cut 3 bases from V and 6 bases from J; bases unmatched to any gene: 2. In its sample, this clonotype was seen a few times. What it binds is not known. This TCR derives from a male donor with ankylosing spondylitis or in good health (not recorded which). V and J are TRBV12-3 or TRBV12-4 and TRBJ2-2; 12 bases are shared with TRBD1. The material sequenced was blood. In DNA, the CDR3 is TGTGCCAGCAGTTTTTGGGACAGGGGGCCCGGGGAGCTGTTTTTT. Encoded protein: CASSFWDRGPGELFF.